Shown below are 30 T cell receptor beta chains from a single sample sequenced in a study of T cells of healthy individuals. Via MiXCR, TCRdb re-called the 5' RACE reads, giving one row per CDR3 protein. Among 85,000 to 100,000 distinct CDR3 sequences listed, around 17% were seen once. The receptors were gathered from a human donor in good health.

V and J are TRBV6-5 and TRBJ2-7, with no clear D. V lost 7 bases, J lost 4 bases, and 11 bases lay in between. CDR1 and CDR2 (germline): MNHEY, SVGAGI. The CDR3 runs 12 residues. The CDR3 protein is CASTSSGYEQYF. DNA of the CDR3: TGTGCCAGCACCTCTTCTGGGTACGAGCAGTACTTC.

The chain joins TRBV7-2 to TRBJ1-2; perhaps TRBD1 as D (5 bases). Germline values: CDR1 SGHTA, CDR2 FQGNSA. The V end lost 3 bases, the J end lost 4 bases, and 12 bases lay between the germline ends. The CDR3 consists of 14 residues. CDR3 DNA sequence: TGTGCCAGCAGCTTGGGACCGGTTGGCTATGGCTACACCTTC. This translates into CASSLGPVGYGYTF.

This clonotype has a handful of counts. The rearrangement joins TRBV5-6 to TRBJ1-2, with D maybe TRBD1 (6 bases). The germline V gene has CDR1 SGHDT and CDR2 YYEEEE. The CDR3 runs 15 residues. V was shortened by 4 bases and J by 4 bases, with 17 bases between the two germline ends. The CDR3 DNA reads TGTGCCAGCAGCCGAGCTGACAGGATCCTCTATGGCTACACCTTC. It is translated as CASSRADRILYGYTF.

This clonotype came up many times. J is TRBJ2-3 and V is TRBV12-3 or TRBV12-4; D perhaps matches TRBD2 (5 bases). Trimming cost V 5 bases and J 3 bases, with 15 bases left between them. This CDR3 comprises 15 residues. The CDR3 nucleotides are TGTGCCAGCAGTCCCACACCTAGCTCTACAGATACGCAGTATTTT. As protein: CASSPTPSSTDTQYF.

The chain couples TRBV20-1 to TRBJ2-2; maybe TRBD1 (6 bases). This CDR3 comprises 13 residues. The germline V gene has CDR1 DFQATT and CDR2 SNEGSKA (reference sequence). Trimming cost V 0 bases and J 6 bases, with 8 bases left between them. Here the CDR3 reads CSAREQGAGELFF. In DNA, the CDR3 is TGCAGTGCTAGAGAACAGGGAGCCGGGGAGCTGTTTTTT.

This clonotype has a count of ten or more. V is TRBV6-5 and J is TRBJ1-1; no clear D gene. The V end was cut by 1 base, the J end by 5 bases, with 8 bases between. The length of the CDR3 is 13 residues. Germline V gene lookup returns CDR1 MNHEY and CDR2 SVGAGI. The CDR3 reads CASSYFRGTEAFF. In DNA, the CDR3 is TGTGCCAGCAGTTACTTTCGGGGTACTGAAGCTTTCTTT.

This clonotype has a count of ten or more. This chain joins TRBV12-3 or TRBV12-4 and TRBJ1-5, with a possible D match to TRBD1 (6 bases). V was shortened by 7 bases and J by 3 bases, with 10 bases between the two germline ends. The CDR3 has 13 residues. The CDR3, as DNA: TGTGCCAGCACCGGACAGCCCAATCAGCCCCAGCATTTT. Protein sequence: CASTGQPNQPQHF.

The chain couples TRBV5-1 to TRBJ2-3; D is perhaps TRBD1 or TRBD2 (5 bases each). This CDR3 region has 18 residues. Germline V CDR1 and CDR2: SGHRS, YFSETQ. Trimming left V 0 bases short and J 5 bases short, with 22 bases between. The CDR3 is CASSLVAAQGAGRDTQYF. In DNA, the CDR3 is TGCGCCAGCAGCTTGGTTGCGGCGCAGGGAGCAGGCAGAGATACGCAGTATTTT.

This clonotype was observed at least ten times. The chain combines TRBV4-2 with TRBJ1-4; possibly TRBD1 for D (6 bases). The length of the CDR3 is 16 residues. Germline V lookup: CDR1 LGHNA, CDR2 YNFKEQ. Trimming took off 1 base at V and 3 bases at J, with 12 bases between the two ends. This CDR3 is CASSQAGVWANEKLFF. The CDR3 bases are TGTGCCAGCAGCCAAGCAGGGGTTTGGGCTAATGAAAAACTGTTTTTT.

This clonotype was seen more than once but under ten times. The chain employs TRBV5-1 and TRBJ2-7; D possibly corresponds to TRBD2 (7 bases). There are 13 residues in the CDR3. Trimming pared 0 bases from V and 6 bases from J, leaving 10 bases between. Per the germline V gene, CDR1 is SGHRS and CDR2 is YFSETQ. CDR3 region: CASSLVGGREQYF. The DNA of the CDR3 is TGCGCCAGCAGCTTGGTCGGGGGGCGCGAGCAGTACTTC.

This clonotype came up a few times. The V call is TRBV6-4, the J call TRBJ1-6, with D hard to call. V gave up 2 bases and J gave up 9 bases, with 5 bases separating them. The CDR3 totals 12 residues. Germline-derived CDR1 and CDR2 are MRHNA and SNTAGT. Here the CDR3 reads CASSDGGSPLHF. The DNA of the CDR3 is TGTGCCAGCAGTGACGGAGGTTCACCCCTCCACTTT.

The chain recombines TRBV6-2 or TRBV6-3 with TRBJ2-2; 9 bases agree with TRBD2. This CDR3 comprises 14 residues. The germline V gene encodes CDR1 MNHEY and CDR2 SVGEGT. With V trimmed by 4 bases and J by 4 bases, 1 base remained unmatched. The CDR3 is CASSLAGATGELFF. In DNA, the CDR3 is TGTGCCAGCAGTTTAGCGGGAGCCACCGGGGAGCTGTTTTTT.

This clonotype was observed many times. The chain joins TRBV2 to TRBJ2-3; 10 bases match TRBD2. This CDR3 contains 17 residues. The germline CDR1 and CDR2 sequences are SNHLY and FYNNEI. V trimming: 10 bases; J trimming: 2 bases; junction bases outside the gene matches: 15. The CDR3 nucleotides read TGTGCCACCATACCGCTTGGCGGGACTAGCGACACAGATACGCAGTATTTT. Translation: CATIPLGGTSDTDTQYF.

In this sample, this clonotype turned up a few times. The chain carries TRBV12-3 or TRBV12-4 and TRBJ2-5, with TRBD1 matching over 7 bases. The CDR3 has 14 amino acids. With V trimmed by 6 bases and J by 2 bases, 6 bases remained unmatched. The CDR3 here is CASRRTGGQETQYF. CDR3 sequence (DNA): TGTGCCAGCAGACGGACAGGCGGACAAGAGACCCAGTACTTC.

V is TRBV6-1 and J is TRBJ1-5; D is unresolved. This CDR3 has 16 residues. Between the trimmed V and J ends, which lost 5 bases and 1 base, there was a span of 15 bases. Per the germline V gene, CDR1 is MNHNS and CDR2 is SASEGT. CDR3 coding DNA: TGTGCCAGCAGTCCTAGCATTCCGTTAAGCAATCAGCCCCAGCATTTT. Translation gives CASSPSIPLSNQPQHF.

This chain uses TRBV5-6 with TRBJ2-7; D is undetermined. Germline values: CDR1 SGHDT, CDR2 YYEEEE. Trimming shortened V by 4 bases and J by 5 bases, and 16 bases separated the two germline ends. This CDR3 is 14 amino acids long. CDR3 loop: CASSKGSLRNEQYF. CDR3 nucleotides: TGTGCCAGCAGCAAGGGATCCCTTCGGAACGAGCAGTACTTC. Full variable domain (missing parts from reference TRBV5-6 and TRBJ2-7): DAGVTQSPTHLIKTRGQQVTLRCSPKSGHDTVSWYQQALGQGPQFIFQYYEEEERQRGNFPDRFSGHQFPNYSSELNVNALLLGDSALYLCASSKGSLRNEQYFGPGTRLTVT.

The chain has TRBV3-1 and TRBJ2-1; possibly TRBD1 for D (6 bases). Trimming left V 1 base short and J 9 bases short, with 16 bases between. The CDR3 covers 15 residues. The germline V gene encodes CDR1 LGHDT and CDR2 YNNKEL (reference sequence). The chain's CDR3 is CASSQGGQKLSEQFF. In DNA form, the CDR3 reads TGTGCCAGCAGCCAAGGGGGACAAAAATTAAGTGAGCAGTTCTTC.

This clonotype was counted a few times. This sequence joins TRBV28 and TRBJ2-6; 7 bases fit TRBD1. Germline V gene sequence: CDR1 MDHEN, CDR2 SYDVKM. The CDR3 length is 15 residues. V shed 4 bases and J 2 bases; nucleotides not matched to a gene: 2. The CDR3 sequence: CASSYTGAGANVLTF. In nucleotides, the CDR3 is TGTGCCAGCAGTTATACAGGGGCTGGGGCCAACGTCCTGACTTTC.

This clonotype has a count of ten or more. The chain combines TRBV4-1 with TRBJ1-3, with 8 bases aligning to TRBD1. Germline CDR1 and CDR2: MGHRA and YSYEKL. There are 14 residues in the CDR3. V lost 9 bases, J lost 4 bases, and 8 bases stayed unmatched. The CDR3 region is CASRPDRAGNTIYF. The CDR3 DNA reads as TGCGCCAGTCGTCCGGACAGGGCCGGAAACACCATATATTTT.

The V and J genes are TRBV28 and TRBJ2-5; the D gene is possibly TRBD2 (6 bases). Trimming shortened V by 6 bases and J by 2 bases, and 13 bases separated the two germline ends. The CDR3 consists of 14 residues. CDR1 and CDR2 (germline): MDHEN, SYDVKM. This chain's CDR3 is CASRSGGRQETQYF. CDR3 DNA: TGTGCCAGCAGATCTGGGGGGAGGCAAGAGACCCAGTACTTC.

The rearrangement uses TRBV28 and TRBJ2-3, with D possibly called TRBD1 or TRBD2 (5 bases each). The V end lost 4 bases, the J end lost 0 bases, and 14 bases lay between the germline ends. Germline V lookup: CDR1 MDHEN, CDR2 SYDVKM. The length of the CDR3 is 16 residues. CDR3 sequence (DNA): TGTGCCAGCAGTTATTATCAGGGCGGGAGCACAGATACGCAGTATTTT. Residues: CASSYYQGGSTDTQYF.

The rearrangement joins TRBV3-1 to TRBJ2-7; D may match TRBD1 or TRBD2 (5 bases each). Germline CDR1 is LGHDT and CDR2 is YNNKEL (reference sequence). The CDR3 spans 16 residues. The V end lost 5 bases, the J end lost 2 bases, and 19 bases lay between the germline ends. The CDR3 sequence is CASSSFRDAGAYEQYF. CDR3 DNA sequence: TGTGCCAGCAGCTCATTCCGGGACGCTGGGGCCTACGAGCAGTACTTC.

The table lists this clonotype with many counts. The chain carries TRBV6-6 and TRBJ1-6; a weak D match, TRBD1 (6 bases). The germline V gene has CDR1 MNHNY and CDR2 SVGAGI (reference sequence). Trimming left V 0 bases short and J 9 bases short, with 15 bases between. The CDR3 extends over 16 amino acids. For the CDR3, the DNA is TGTGCCAGCAGTTACTCGACTAAGGGGGGGCCTTCACCCCTCCACTTT. This gives the protein CASSYSTKGGPSPLHF.

This clonotype was picked up a small number of times. V usage is TRBV28 and J usage is TRBJ1-3; D is uncertain. V was shortened by 5 bases and J by 8 bases, with 13 bases between the two germline ends. CDR1 MDHEN and CDR2 SYDVKM come from the germline V gene. The CDR3 has 13 residues. CDR3 sequence reads: CASSRGLWHTIYF. Here the CDR3 DNA reads TGTGCCAGCAGTCGTGGACTTTGGCACACCATATATTTT. The full variable domain, with the rest looked up from reference TRBV28 and TRBJ1-3, is DVKVTQSSRYLVKRTGEKVFLECVQDMDHENMFWYRQDPGLGLRLIYFSYDVKMKEKGDIPEGYSVSREKKERFSLILESASTNQTSMYLCASSRGLWHTIYFGEGSWLTVV.

About this clonotype: With a much larger clone just one base away, this may be a read error. The DNA of the CDR3 is TGCGCCAGCAGCCAAGATCAATCGGCAGTGATCCAAGAGACCCAGTTCTTC. As protein: CASSQDQSAVIQETQFF. The chain links TRBV4-1 to TRBJ2-5, with unresolved D. The DNA end is a closer match to TRBJ2-1, so the J assignment may be wrong. The CDR3 length is 17 residues. Per germline, CDR1 MGHRA and CDR2 YSYEKL.

V is TRBV7-2 and J is TRBJ2-3; perhaps TRBD1 as D (6 bases). Trimming pared 2 bases from V and 3 bases from J, leaving 18 bases between. Germline V gene data show CDR1 as SGHTA and CDR2 as FQGNSA. The CDR3 is made up of 17 amino acids. CDR3 nucleotides: TGTGCCAGCAGCTTAAAAAACAGGGTTTGGGTGACAGATACGCAGTATTTT. It codes for CASSLKNRVWVTDTQYF.

The genes are TRBV7-2 and TRBJ2-3, with TRBD2 as a possible D gene (5 bases). The CDR3 is 13 amino acids. Trimming cost V 5 bases and J 6 bases, with 12 bases left between them. From germline, CDR1 is SGHTA and CDR2 FQGNSA. The DNA of the CDR3 is TGTGCCAGCAGCCCGACAAGGAGGGATACGCAGTATTTT. Its translation: CASSPTRRDTQYF.

The chain links TRBV10-3 to TRBJ2-7; D is perhaps TRBD1 (7 bases). Trimming removed 2 bases from V and 5 bases from J, with 19 bases in between. The CDR3 consists of 16 residues. CDR1 and CDR2 from the germline V gene are ENHRY and SYGVKD. The CDR3 reads CAISERRGDTGDEQYF. The CDR3 DNA reads as TGTGCCATCAGTGAGAGGAGGGGGGACACAGGGGACGAGCAGTACTTC.

This clonotype was counted a few times. CDR3 in DNA: TGCGCCAGCAGCCATGGAGCCGGGGAGCTGTTTTTT. It codes for CASSHGAGELFF. The chain joins TRBV5-1 to TRBJ2-2; D is uncertain. Germline V gene data show CDR1 as SGHRS and CDR2 as YFSETQ. The ends were cut back, 4 bases at V and 6 bases at J, with 7 bases in the middle. The length of the CDR3 is 12 residues.

This clonotype was seen a few times. This sequence joins TRBV4-3 and TRBJ1-1; no firm D call. This CDR3 is 13 amino acids long. Germline V CDR1 and CDR2: LGHNA, YSLEER. The V gene lost 1 base and the J gene lost 5 bases, with 8 bases spanning the gap. The CDR3 region is CASSQVADTEAFF. CDR3 nucleotide sequence: TGCGCCAGCAGCCAAGTGGCAGATACTGAAGCTTTCTTT.